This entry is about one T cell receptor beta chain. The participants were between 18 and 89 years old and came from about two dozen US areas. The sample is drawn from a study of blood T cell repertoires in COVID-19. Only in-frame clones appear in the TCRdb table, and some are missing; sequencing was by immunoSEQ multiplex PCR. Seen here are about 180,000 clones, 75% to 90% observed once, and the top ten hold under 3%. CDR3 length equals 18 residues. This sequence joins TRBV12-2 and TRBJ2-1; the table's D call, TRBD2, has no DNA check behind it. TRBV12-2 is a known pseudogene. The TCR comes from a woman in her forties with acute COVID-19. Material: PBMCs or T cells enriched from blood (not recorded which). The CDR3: CASRRRGGGLAGRYEQFF. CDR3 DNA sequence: TGTGCAAGTCGCCGAAGGGGGGGAGGACTAGCGGGACGGTATGAGCAGTTCTTC.